These 23 T cell receptor beta chains were sequenced from one sample in a study of cytomegalovirus exposure and HLA in healthy donors. Primers for the PCR totalled 60 Vbeta and 13 Jbeta. Method: immunoSEQ multiplex PCR; TCRdb's copy keeps in-frame clones and lacks some. The table lists roughly 180,000 clones, roughly 77% of them singletons. Sequenced material: PBMCs. These receptors were collected from a woman aged 25 to 45 in good health and CMV-seronegative.

This rearrangement joins TRBV18 to TRBJ2-7, with 7 nucleotides matching TRBD1. This CDR3 comprises 15 residues. V trimming: 6 bases; J trimming: 3 bases; junction bases outside the gene matches: 11. Per the germline V gene, CDR1 is KGHSH and CDR2 is LQKENI. The CDR3 DNA follows: TGTGCCAGCTCTCTTGGACAGGCTGGTATCTACGAGCAGTACTTC. This encodes CASSLGQAGIYEQYF.

The chain links TRBV6-5 to TRBJ1-1, with TRBD1 as a possible D gene (5 bases). Deletions cut 8 bases from V and 8 bases from J, with 15 bases between. The CDR3 extends over 12 amino acids. CDR1 and CDR2 from the germline V gene are MNHEY and SVGAGI. CDR3 nucleotide sequence: TGTGCCAGCTGGGGCGGGGCGGGCGAAGCTTTCTTT. Translation: CASWGGAGEAFF.

V is TRBV7-3 and J is TRBJ2-7; possible D gene TRBD2, 5 bases. The CDR3 extends over 14 amino acids. Between the trimmed V and J ends, which lost 2 bases and 0 bases, there was a span of 8 bases. The germline gives CDR1 SGHTA, CDR2 FQGTGA. The CDR3, as DNA: TGTGCCAGCAGCTTAGATGGGAGCTCCTACGAGCAGTACTTC. Its protein is CASSLDGSSYEQYF.

The J gene is TRBJ1-6, the V gene TRBV29-1; D gene ambiguous. The CDR3 is made up of 13 amino acids. V lost 7 bases to trimming and J lost 6 bases, with 13 bases between them. Germline CDR1 SQVTM, CDR2 ANQGSEA. In DNA, the CDR3 is TGCAGCGGAGCAGAGGATTTTAATTCACCCCTCCACTTT. Its protein product is CSGAEDFNSPLHF. Full variable domain (missing parts from reference TRBV29-1 and TRBJ1-6): SAVISQKPSRDICQRGTSLTIQCQVDSQVTMMFWYRQQPGQSLTLIATANQGSEATYESGFVIDKFPISRPNLTFSTLTVSNMSPEDSSIYLCSGAEDFNSPLHFGNGTRLTVT.

The chain couples TRBV2 to TRBJ1-5; TRBD1 matches at 8 bases. The V and J ends lost 8 bases and 15 bases, in that order; junction bases with no gene match: 21. The CDR3 has 15 residues. Germline V gives CDR1 SNHLY, CDR2 FYNNEI. CDR3 loop: CASQRGASGGPQWHF. CDR3 nucleotide sequence: TGTGCCAGCCAACGGGGCGCCTCAGGGGGCCCTCAATGGCATTTT.

This clone was counted a few times. The chain recombines TRBV5-1 with TRBJ1-2; 10 bases are shared with TRBD1. J was trimmed by 6 bases and V by 4 bases; bases with no gene match: 3. CDR1 and CDR2 (germline): SGHRS, YFSETQ. This CDR3 is built from 13 residues. The CDR3 region has the DNA TGCGCCAGCAGCATCGGGACAGGGGATGGCTACACCTTC. The encoded protein is CASSIGTGDGYTF. Based on the CDR3 plus reference TRBV5-1 and TRBJ1-2, the full variable domain is KAGVTQTPRYLIKTRGQQVTLSCSPISGHRSVSWYQQTPGQGLQFLFEYFSETQRNKGNFPGRFSGRQFSNSRSEMNVSTLELGDSALYLCASSIGTGDGYTFGSGTRLTVV.

CDR3 in DNA: TGTGCCAGCAGCCGGACTGCTGGAAACACCATATATTTT. Protein: CASSRTAGNTIYF. The gene calls are TRBV11-3 and TRBJ1-3; D unresolved. This CDR3 comprises 13 residues. Germline V gene sequence: CDR1 SGHNT, CDR2 YENEEA. With 5 bases removed from V and 2 bases from J, the gap between germline ends came to 7 bases.

As DNA, the CDR3 is TGTGCCAGCAGCTTAGAGGCAGGGGGCAATCAGCCCCAGCATTTT. This translates into CASSLEAGGNQPQHF. The V and J genes are TRBV7-9 and TRBJ1-5, with D maybe TRBD1 (6 bases). Per the germline V gene, CDR1 is SEHNR and CDR2 is FQNEAQ (reference sequence). The CDR3 is 15 amino acids. V was pared by 1 base and J by 2 bases, with 9 bases between. Full variable domain (missing parts from reference TRBV7-9 and TRBJ1-5): DTGVSQNPRHKITKRGQNVTFRCDPISEHNRLYWYRQTLGQGPEFLTYFQNEAQLEKSRLLSDRFSAERPKGSFSTLEIQRTEQGDSAMYLCASSLEAGGNQPQHFGDGTRLSIL.

The rearrangement links TRBV13 to TRBJ2-3; 7 bases match TRBD1. The CDR3 spans 14 residues. Germline V gene sequence: CDR1 PRHDT, CDR2 FYEKMQ (reference sequence). V lost 3 bases, J lost 5 bases, and 5 bases stayed unmatched. The CDR3 coding sequence is TGTGCCAGCAGCTTCCAAACAGGGGAAGATACGCAGTATTTT. This translates into CASSFQTGEDTQYF.

The chain joins TRBV18 to TRBJ2-3; possible D gene TRBD1, 6 bases. This CDR3 is built from 14 residues. V lost 8 bases, J lost 1 base, and 13 bases lay in between. Germline V gene data show CDR1 as KGHSH and CDR2 as LQKENI. CDR3 amino acids: CASQVAGGTDTQYF. Here the CDR3 DNA reads TGTGCCAGCCAGGTCGCAGGGGGCACAGATACGCAGTATTTT.

The chain uses TRBV5-1 and TRBJ2-3; 9 bases are a match to TRBD2. The CDR3 length is 14 residues. V lost 4 bases and J lost 6; bases outside the gene matches: 6. The germline CDR1 and CDR2 sequences are SGHRS and YFSETQ. The CDR3 reads CASSRTSEEDTQYF. CDR3 in DNA: TGCGCCAGCAGCCGGACTAGCGAAGAGGATACGCAGTATTTT. Combining the CDR3 with reference TRBV5-1 and TRBJ2-3 gives the whole variable domain KAGVTQTPRYLIKTRGQQVTLSCSPISGHRSVSWYQQTPGQGLQFLFEYFSETQRNKGNFPGRFSGRQFSNSRSEMNVSTLELGDSALYLCASSRTSEEDTQYFGPGTRLTVL.

The J gene is TRBJ1-2, the V gene TRBV5-1; TRBD1 is a possible D gene (5 bases). Germline V lookup: CDR1 SGHRS, CDR2 YFSETQ. The CDR3 sequence is 15 residues long. Between the trimmed V and J ends, which lost 0 bases and 1 base, there was a span of 10 bases. CDR3 in amino acids: CASSLGDSGNYGYTF. CDR3 DNA sequence: TGCGCCAGCAGCTTGGGGGACTCCGGTAACTATGGCTACACCTTC. Full variable domain (missing parts from reference TRBV5-1 and TRBJ1-2): KAGVTQTPRYLIKTRGQQVTLSCSPISGHRSVSWYQQTPGQGLQFLFEYFSETQRNKGNFPGRFSGRQFSNSRSEMNVSTLELGDSALYLCASSLGDSGNYGYTFGSGTRLTVV.

V and J are TRBV30 and TRBJ1-1; D is perhaps TRBD1 (6 bases). The CDR3 is 10 residues long. V was cut by 7 bases and J by 12 bases, with 15 bases left in between. Germline V gene lookup returns CDR1 GTSNPN and CDR2 SVGIG (reference sequence). In DNA, the CDR3 is TGTGCCTCGGTATCAGGGGCAACTTTCTTT. Its translation is CASVSGATFF.

This sequence joins TRBV28 and TRBJ1-4; D gene uncertain. The CDR3 has 15 residues. Germline V gene data show CDR1 as MDHEN and CDR2 as SYDVKM. The V gene lost 5 bases and the J gene lost 9 bases, with 19 bases spanning the gap. The CDR3, as DNA: TGTGCCAGCAGTCCCTCGGAGGGTCTTTTTCAAAAACTGTTTTTT. Translation gives CASSPSEGLFQKLFF.

The V call is TRBV15, the J call TRBJ1-4, with a possible D match to TRBD1 (5 bases). Trimming took 4 bases from V and 2 from J, leaving 8 bases between them. The CDR3 loop spans 14 amino acids. Germline CDR1 LNHNV, CDR2 YYDKDF (reference sequence). As DNA, the CDR3 is TGTGCCACCAGCATTAGGGGTACTAATGAAAAACTGTTTTTT. Amino acids: CATSIRGTNEKLFF.

This clone was found a few times. This sequence joins TRBV11-2 and TRBJ2-6; D is unresolved. The CDR3 is made up of 14 amino acids. Trimming took 4 bases from V and 2 from J, leaving 6 bases between them. Per germline, CDR1 SGHAT and CDR2 FQNNGV. The CDR3 loop is CASSSPAGANVLTF. The CDR3 DNA reads TGTGCCAGCAGCTCCCCCGCTGGGGCCAACGTCCTGACTTTC.

The chain recombines TRBV19 with TRBJ1-2, with D perhaps TRBD1 (6 bases). Trimming shortened V by 7 bases and J by 2 bases, and 14 bases separated the two germline ends. Germline CDR1 is LNHDA and CDR2 is SQIVND (reference sequence). The CDR3 is 14 amino acids. The CDR3 DNA is TGTGCCAGTAAAGTCAGCAGGGGAAACTATGGCTACACCTTC. Translated: CASKVSRGNYGYTF.

This rearrangement joins TRBV5-5 to TRBJ1-4; 10 bases fit TRBD1. This CDR3 is built from 14 residues. Germline lookup yields CDR1 SGHKS and CDR2 YYEKEE (reference sequence). Trimming cost V 5 bases and J 8 bases; bases outside gene matches: 6. The CDR3, as DNA: TGTGCCAGCAGGTGGACAGGGGGTAACGAAAAACTGTTTTTT. This sequence encodes CASRWTGGNEKLFF.

V gene TRBV9 combines with J gene TRBJ1-2; 8 bases match TRBD1. V was clipped by 4 bases and J by 5 bases; unmatched bases: 7. Germline V gene sequence: CDR1 SGDLS, CDR2 YYNGEE. The CDR3 spans 14 residues. The CDR3, as DNA: TGTGCCAGCAGCACTACAGGGGGGAGGTATGGCTACACCTTC. This codes for CASSTTGGRYGYTF.

This clone was seen more than once but under ten times. V and J are TRBV4-1 and TRBJ1-5, with D hard to call. The CDR3 spans 20 residues. In germline, CDR1 is MGHRA, CDR2 YSYEKL. V was clipped by 2 bases and J by 1 base, with 24 bases between them. The CDR3 DNA sequence: TGCGCCAGCAGCCAACTACCCGCAGGTGGGAGTTTTAAAAGCAATCAGCCCCAGCATTTT. It specifies CASSQLPAGGSFKSNQPQHF.

V gene TRBV7-9 combines with J gene TRBJ2-2; D unclear. The V and J ends lost 3 bases and 7 bases respectively, with 6 bases between them. Germline CDR1 SEHNR, CDR2 FQNEAQ (reference sequence). This CDR3 is 12 amino acids long. CDR3 protein: CASSFPGGELFF. CDR3 DNA: TGTGCCAGCAGCTTCCCAGGCGGGGAGCTGTTTTTT. Complete variable domain (other parts from reference TRBV7-9 and TRBJ2-2): DTGVSQNPRHKITKRGQNVTFRCDPISEHNRLYWYRQTLGQGPEFLTYFQNEAQLEKSRLLSDRFSAERPKGSFSTLEIQRTEQGDSAMYLCASSFPGGELFFGEGSRLTVL.

V is TRBV5-1 and J is TRBJ2-7, with D possibly TRBD2 on 7 matching bases. The germline CDR1 and CDR2 sequences are SGHRS and YFSETQ. The CDR3 covers 12 residues. Trimming pared 4 bases from V and 7 bases from J, leaving 12 bases between. CDR3 loop: CASSGRGGEQYF. In nucleotides, the CDR3 is TGCGCCAGCAGCGGGAGGGGGGGAGAGCAGTACTTC.

This rearrangement joins TRBV30 to TRBJ1-5, with D possibly matching TRBD1 (6 bases). Trimming shortened V by 4 bases and J by 1 base, and 17 bases separated the two germline ends. The CDR3 loop spans 16 amino acids. The germline CDR1 and CDR2 sequences are GTSNPN and SVGIG (reference sequence). The CDR3 spells CAWNGGGGMSNQPQHF. CDR3 coding DNA: TGTGCCTGGAATGGAGGGGGGGGGATGAGCAATCAGCCCCAGCATTTT.